Below, one T cell receptor (beta chain) is given with its context. Antigen unknown. Measured with immunoSEQ multiplex PCR; TCRdb has only the in-frame clones, and not every one. The sample has roughly 500,000 clones, 96% seen once. With V trimmed by 7 bases and J by 8 bases, 10 bases remained unmatched. This CDR3 region has 15 residues. The germline V gene has CDR1 SEHNR and CDR2 FQNEAQ (reference sequence). This entry is derived from a study of shared clonotypes between healthy human individuals. Findings and limits, study-wide: Large sequencing depth failed to make sorted-subset sequencing complete, rarefaction showed.

This receptor was taken from a woman between 25 and 40 years old in good health. V and J are TRBV7-9 and TRBJ1-4; 10 bases match TRBD1. The specimen was naive CD4+ T cells sorted from blood. Noted subset: CD45RA+ positively selected. CDR3 region: CASTQGQGETEKLFF. CDR3 coding DNA: TGTGCCAGCACTCAAGGACAGGGGGAAACGGAAAAACTGTTTTTT.